The sequence of this TCR beta chain was determined in a study of T cells in Graves' hyperthyroidism and ophthalmopathy. The CDR3 regions of TCR beta were amplified from RNA transcripts. Primed by the HTBI set, a first-round RT-PCR was run on the TCR CDR3. TCRdb reanalysed the multiplex PCR reads using MiXCR and keeps one entry per CDR3 protein. This table has more than 500,000 distinct CDR3 sequences, 15% to 20% appearing once. The CDR3 runs to 16 residues. The V segment lost 3 bases and the J segment 3 bases; nucleotides outside the gene matches: 8. Germline-derived CDR1 and CDR2 are MGHRA and YSYEKL.

The genes are TRBV4-1 and TRBJ2-1; 7 nucleotides align to TRBD2. The sequence was collected from a woman in her 30s with Graves' hyperthyroidism. The source material was blood. CDR3 protein: CASSHQSSGYYNEQFF. CDR3 sequence (DNA): TGCGCCAGCAGCCATCAGTCTAGCGGCTACTACAATGAGCAGTTCTTC.